These T cell receptor beta chains were read from a single sample in a study of shared clonotypes between healthy human individuals. The data were produced by immunoSEQ multiplex PCR, yet TCRdb's version contains in-frame clones alone and is incomplete. The data hold 2 million to 2.5 million clones, with just under 95% observed a single time. Sequencing input: naive CD4+ T cells from PBMCs. Receptor source: a man aged 18 to 30 in good health. Some clones in this sample may be carry-over from other donors' samples. Both conserved end residues are part of each CDR3. The order of the fields is CDR3 protein, V gene.

CASGIQHGEAGELFF TRBV12-5
CAWSVPRTSGRNEQFF TRBV30
CASSRTDSSPGDTQYF TRBV5-6
CASSSGGTGNQPQHF TRBV7-2
CASSGGRGTSGANVLTF TRBV11-2
CASSPTGGSYNEQFF TRBV5-1
CASRGTGRPQPQHF TRBV6-1
CASSSRGLGYTF TRBV28
CASSIENRGWNTEAFF TRBV19
CAWSTYVGLRGYTF TRBV30
CASSPRTSGSYNEQFF TRBV7-3
CASRLGGFYEQYF TRBV6-5
CASSEGGTEAFF TRBV5-4
CASSGGSRAWEQYF TRBV6-6
CATSRRPGTGVPDSYEQYF TRBV15
CASIRTGDQPQHF TRBV6-1
CASSGQGAANEKLFF TRBV5-1
CASSPGGARSYNEQFF TRBV5-4
CASSEDSRPSTDTQYF TRBV10-1
CATSRRRQGGNIQYF TRBV15
CASRRGSPTYNEQFF TRBV5-1
CAWSQGRTDTQYF TRBV30
CASSLQGAGWEKLFF TRBV27
CASSSYVLNGDYEQYF TRBV7-9
CAVLQRRVGTDYGYTF TRBV28
CASSYRIQDRSEAFF TRBV6-6
CASSPIATIGHSSYEQYF TRBV18
CASSTLQGAVQYF TRBV19
CASSYGLVDEQFF TRBV4-2
CASSQDRENQPQHF TRBV6-5
CASSQEGTGRQFF TRBV4-2
CASSLEDEQYF TRBV5-1
CASSIEGPRSGGDYGYTF TRBV19
CASSIDPGHSYNEQFF TRBV19
CASSLWVQGWELFF TRBV28
CASSLYSTVNTGELFF TRBV7-2
CASSRRTYSYEQYF TRBV11-2
CASSTGTGVEQYF TRBV18
CASSLGPTQRNEKLFF TRBV5-4
CASSLVTGGRQPQHF TRBV28
CATSGTGTGLYGYTF TRBV15
CATSRDPAYEQYF TRBV15
CASSLIGSYNEQFF TRBV7-9
CASSVAAARRYEQYF TRBV9
CASSESGRNTGELFF TRBV6-1
CASSQAVVAFF TRBV5-8
CASSLLGYEQYF TRBV5-4
CASSLGISATEAFF TRBV7-9
CASSLGQVEGKLFF TRBV5-1
CASSFRGSTDTQYF TRBV7-2
CASSLAGSYNEQFF TRBV7-3
CASSFEGGGTEAFF TRBV7-8
CATSRDPGGSEQYF TRBV15
CASSARGNEKLFF TRBV9
CATSRKGGASNYGYTF TRBV15
CASRGLSDHEQYF TRBV27
CASSWKPGSADTQYF TRBV4-2
CASSSQGRSGNTIYF TRBV28
CAWTRQGPNEKLFF TRBV30
CASTTSGRGNEQFF TRBV2